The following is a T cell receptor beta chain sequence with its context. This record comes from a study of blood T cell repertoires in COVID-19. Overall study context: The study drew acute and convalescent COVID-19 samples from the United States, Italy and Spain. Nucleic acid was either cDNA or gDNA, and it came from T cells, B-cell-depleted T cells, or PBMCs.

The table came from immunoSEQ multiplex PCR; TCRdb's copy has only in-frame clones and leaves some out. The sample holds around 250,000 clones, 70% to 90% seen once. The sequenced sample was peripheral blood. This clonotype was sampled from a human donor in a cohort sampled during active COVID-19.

CDR3 residues: CASSLGTRGSGTEAFF. The CDR3 DNA reads as TGTGCCAGCAGCTTGGGGACAAGGGGTTCAGGGACTGAAGCTTTCTTT. The rearrangement uses TRBV5-8 and TRBJ1-1; D possibly corresponds to TRBD1 (5 bases). The CDR3 is 16 residues long. CDR1 and CDR2 from the germline V gene are SGHTS and YDEGEE. Trimming cost V 0 bases and J 5 bases, with 17 bases left between them. The full variable domain, rest sourced from reference TRBV5-8 and TRBJ1-1, is EAGVTQSPTHLIKTRGQQATLRCSPISGHTSVYWYQQALGLGLQFLLWYDEGEERNRGNFPPRFSGRQFPNYSSELNVNALELEDSALYLCASSLGTRGSGTEAFFGQGTRLTVV.